This T cell receptor (beta chain) was captured by sequencing in a study of blood T cell repertoires in COVID-19 (dated by TCRdb to 2020 to 2022). With regard to the full study: The collaborator samples originated in the United States, Italy and Spain and spanned the acute and convalescent phases of COVID-19. A de-identified subject ID, COVID-19 status, age in years and sex were almost always included in the sample metadata. Where HLA class I and class II types were available, the types were taken from metadata supplied by the sample provider, not from assay-based typing. The repertoires were made available in a free public database intended to serve as a resource for research on the immune response to SARS-CoV-2. Subjects who had been exposed to COVID-19, were actively infected with it, or had recovered from it provided the deeply sampled blood TCRbeta repertoires that made up the dataset. The material from the prospective study consisted of cDNA or gDNA derived from T cells, B-cell-depleted T cells, or PBMCs. Samples came from the ongoing ImmuneRACE study (first 160 participants) plus 1,254 subjects from 6 global collaborators. The investigation overall reported the following: Clinical and demographic metadata were provided uncurated, with the amount varying by source and participant.

Ten or more counts support this clone. Its antigen is not yet known. It has no much larger one-base neighbor in the sample; base qualities were not kept. The immunoSEQ Assay, a bias-controlled multiplex PCR, was used to amplify TCRbeta CDR3 regions from genomic DNA. In the paper's pipeline: The number of nucleated cells in each sample was estimated from the amplification of reference gene primers within the assay. To quantify the absolute abundance of each unique TCRbeta CDR3 rearrangement, sequence reads were collapsed and filtered. For each sample, productive Simpson clonality was calculated by taking the square root of Simpson's diversity index across productive rearrangements. TCRdb stores this immuneACCESS table with in-frame sequences only. Part of the clones is absent; in the studies checked, under half of the shortfall reflects unresolved V genes, and no reason is known for the rest. V and J calls and clone size are those listed in that table; D and trimming were worked out from the DNA. The table for this sample lists about 220,000 clones; roughly 84% of them were counted only once. The ten largest clones capture more than 4.5% of the sample.

V gives up 3 bases and J gives up 0 bases, and the segment between their germline ends measures 9 bases. Inclusive of the bounding cysteine and phenylalanine, the CDR3 is 14 residues long. Solely the CDR3 DNA is kept, with 42 bases framed from the first base. Per the germline V gene (reference sequence), LNHNV is the CDR1 and YYDKDF is the CDR2. Another Seattle source contributed samples from volunteer blood donors who had recovered from COVID-19. Each collaborating institution followed its own protocols to collect whole blood in K2EDTA tubes. For TCRbeta analysis, collaborators shipped samples in one of three forms: frozen whole blood, isolated PBMCs, or DNA extracted from either of those sample types.

The sequence came from a woman between 55 and 75 years old who had recovered from COVID-19. The sequence joins TRBV15 to TRBJ2-7; confidence is insufficient to name the D gene. The sequenced sample was peripheral blood. CDR3 region: CATSSPESSYEQYF. The DNA reads TGTGCCACCAGCAGCCCCGAGAGCTCCTACGAGCAGTACTTC.